A single sample is the source of the 25 T cell receptor beta chains below, sequenced in a study of control samples from healthy donors and cancer patients. Data came from immunoSEQ multiplex PCR; TCRdb stores just in-frame clones and leaves some out. The sample shows some 110,000 clones, roughly nine tenths of them seen only once. Specimen: PBMCs. All receptors derive from a woman between 50 and 59 years old with colorectal cancer.

The chain has TRBV11-2 and TRBJ1-6, with TRBD1 matching 8 bases. The CDR3 is made up of 14 amino acids. In germline, CDR1 is SGHAT, CDR2 FQNNGV. The V gene end was trimmed by 4 bases and the J gene end by 8 bases; junction bases not matched to a gene: 4. CDR3 nucleotides: TGTGCCAGCAGCTCCGGGACAGGCTATTCACCCCTCCACTTT. Amino acid sequence: CASSSGTGYSPLHF.

This chain links TRBV15 with TRBJ1-4, with D unresolved. Trimming took 0 bases from V and 5 from J, leaving 10 bases between them. This CDR3 has 15 amino acids. Germline CDR1 reads LNHNV; CDR2 reads YYDKDF (reference sequence). The CDR3 is CATSRDLKENEKLFF. DNA of the CDR3: TGTGCCACCAGCAGAGATCTGAAGGAAAATGAAAAACTGTTTTTT.

The chain carries TRBV11-2 and TRBJ2-7; no clear D gene. V shed 5 bases and J shed 5 bases, with 16 bases lying between them. Germline assignment: CDR1 SGHAT and CDR2 FQNNGV. This CDR3 contains 14 residues. CDR3 residues: CASSQAPLANEQYF. The CDR3 DNA sequence: TGTGCCAGCAGCCAAGCCCCTCTCGCCAACGAGCAGTACTTC.

This chain connects TRBV5-1 to TRBJ2-1; 9 bases are a match to TRBD2. Germline values: CDR1 SGHRS, CDR2 YFSETQ. The CDR3 is 15 amino acids. V dropped 0 bases and J dropped 6; count of bases not matched to a gene: 4. The CDR3 here is CASSLVASGVNEQFF. DNA for the CDR3: TGCGCCAGCAGCTTGGTGGCTAGCGGGGTCAATGAGCAGTTCTTC.

The chain uses TRBV24-1 and TRBJ2-5, with 10 bases matching TRBD1. From germline, CDR1 is KGHDR and CDR2 SFDVKD. With V trimmed by 7 bases and J by 2 bases, 6 bases remained unmatched. The CDR3 runs to 15 residues. Here the CDR3 reads CATSGTGATQETQYF. The CDR3 DNA is TGTGCCACCAGCGGGACAGGGGCCACTCAAGAGACCCAGTACTTC.

The rearrangement uses TRBV6-5 and TRBJ1-3; tentatively, D is TRBD1 (5 bases). The CDR3 covers 13 residues. CDR1 is MNHEY and CDR2 is SVGAGI in the germline V gene. V lost 8 bases, J lost 4 bases, and 12 bases lay in between. DNA of the CDR3: TGTGCCAGCCGGGACTCCTCAGGAAACACCATATATTTT. Translation gives CASRDSSGNTIYF.

The J gene is TRBJ2-1, the V gene TRBV12-3 or TRBV12-4, with a tentative D call TRBD1 (5 bases). This CDR3 region has 11 residues. V gave up 5 bases and J gave up 8 bases, with 7 bases separating them. CDR3 sequence reads: CASSTRDEQFF. CDR3 DNA sequence: TGTGCCAGCAGTACCAGGGATGAGCAGTTCTTC.

This chain connects TRBV9 to TRBJ2-5; 8 positions match TRBD1. After removal of 4 bases from V and 5 bases from J, the junction contained 7 bases not matched to a gene. CDR1 SGDLS and CDR2 YYNGEE come from the germline V gene. The CDR3 sequence is 14 residues long. CDR3 in amino acids: CASSTTGGGETQYF. The CDR3 DNA reads as TGTGCCAGCAGCACTACAGGGGGTGGGGAGACCCAGTACTTC.

The chain employs TRBV3-1 (or the pseudogene TRBV3-2) and TRBJ2-3, with D maybe TRBD1 (6 bases). Germline CDR1 and CDR2: LGHDT and YNNKEL (reference sequence). The CDR3 extends over 14 amino acids. Between the trimmed V and J ends, which lost 1 base and 8 bases, there was a span of 13 bases. CDR3 loop: CASSQVGGRGTQYF. CDR3 bases: TGTGCCAGCAGCCAAGTGGGCGGCAGGGGTACGCAGTATTTT.

The chain carries TRBV5-1 and TRBJ2-5; 8 bases are shared with TRBD1. CDR1 is SGHRS, CDR2 YFSETQ, per germline. CDR3 length: 14 amino acids. V lost 5 bases and J lost 2; bases outside the gene matches: 5. The CDR3: CASSRTGQQETQYF. DNA of the CDR3: TGCGCCAGCAGTAGGACAGGGCAACAAGAGACCCAGTACTTC.

This chain uses TRBV25-1 with TRBJ2-1; D not certain. The CDR3 extends over 11 amino acids. The ends were cut back, 4 bases at V and 5 bases at J, with 3 bases in the middle. The V gene's germline CDR1 is MGHDK and CDR2 SYGVNS. DNA of the CDR3: TGTGCCAGCAGTGTGAACAATGAGCAGTTCTTC. It yields the protein CASSVNNEQFF.

This sequence joins TRBV5-1 and TRBJ2-3; 8 nucleotides line up with TRBD2. Trimming removed 3 bases from V and 5 bases from J; junction bases left unmatched: 5. CDR3 length: 14 residues. Germline CDR1 reads SGHRS; CDR2 reads YFSETQ. CDR3 DNA sequence: TGCGCCAGCAGCTGGGCGGGGGGAGGAGATACGCAGTATTTT. Protein: CASSWAGGGDTQYF.

The rearrangement joins TRBV18 to TRBJ1-3, with no clear D. The CDR3 is 16 amino acids. With 2 bases removed from V and 4 bases from J, the gap between germline ends came to 15 bases. From germline, CDR1 is KGHSH and CDR2 LQKENI. The CDR3 is CASSPGPASPGNTIYF. In DNA, the CDR3 is TGTGCCAGCTCACCAGGGCCAGCTTCTCCCGGAAACACCATATATTTT.

For the CDR3, the DNA is TGTGCCAGCAGCTTGGGGCCTGACAGGGTGAACACTGAAGCTTTCTTT. It yields the protein CASSLGPDRVNTEAFF. The V call is TRBV5-5, the J call TRBJ1-1; 7 positions match TRBD1. Germline CDR1 is SGHKS and CDR2 is YYEKEE (reference sequence). The CDR3 is 16 residues long. Trimming removed 0 bases from V and 0 bases from J; junction bases left unmatched: 5.

The rearrangement links TRBV19 to TRBJ1-1; 8 bases align to TRBD1. Per the germline V gene, CDR1 is LNHDA and CDR2 is SQIVND (reference sequence). Unmatched junction bases numbered 16, after V lost 8 bases and J lost 5 bases. This CDR3 has 16 amino acids. The CDR3 protein is CASHTIGQGSRTEAFF. CDR3 DNA sequence: TGTGCCAGTCATACCATCGGACAGGGTTCGAGGACTGAAGCTTTCTTT.

The V call is TRBV15, the J call TRBJ2-7, with D perhaps matching TRBD1 (5 bases). CDR3 length equals 14 residues. Germline V gives CDR1 LNHNV, CDR2 YYDKDF (reference sequence). Trimming removed 1 base from V and 7 bases from J, with 14 bases in between. Written as DNA, the CDR3 is TGTGCCACCAGCAGAGCGGCAGGGCCTGGAGAGCAGTACTTC. Residues: CATSRAAGPGEQYF.

The gene calls are TRBV6-5 and TRBJ1-5, with D unresolved. CDR3 size: 14 residues. V was trimmed by 0 bases and J by 8 bases, leaving 11 bases between them. Germline CDR1 and CDR2: MNHEY and SVGAGI. The DNA for the CDR3 is TGTGCCAGCAGTTACTCCGACACTCAGAAGCCCCAGCATTTT. As protein: CASSYSDTQKPQHF.

This chain uses TRBV5-1 with TRBJ2-3; no definite D call. The germline gives CDR1 SGHRS, CDR2 YFSETQ. The CDR3 contains 14 residues. The V and J ends lost 0 bases and 5 bases respectively, with 10 bases between them. CDR3 sequence reads: CASSLGQVGDTQYF. The CDR3 DNA is TGCGCCAGCAGCTTGGGGCAGGTCGGAGATACGCAGTATTTT.

The CDR3 DNA sequence: TGTGCCACCACAAAAACAGGTGAAGAGACCCAGTACTTC. Amino acids: CATTKTGEETQYF. This chain links TRBV24-1 with TRBJ2-5; perhaps TRBD1 as D (5 bases). Germline V gene sequence: CDR1 KGHDR, CDR2 SFDVKD. V lost 8 bases and J 3 bases, leaving 12 bases between the germline ends. The CDR3 is 13 residues long.

V and J are TRBV2 and TRBJ1-1; possible D gene TRBD1, 5 bases. With 7 bases removed from V and 4 bases from J, the gap between germline ends came to 16 bases. This CDR3 comprises 14 residues. Per the germline V gene, CDR1 is SNHLY and CDR2 is FYNNEI. CDR3 loop: CASIKQGVGTEAFF. Here the CDR3 DNA reads TGTGCCAGCATAAAGCAGGGAGTAGGCACTGAAGCTTTCTTT. The variable domain in full, with the rest retrieved from reference TRBV2 and TRBJ1-1, is EPEVTQTPSHQVTQMGQEVILRCVPISNHLYFYWYRQILGQKVEFLVSFYNNEISEKSEIFDDQFSVERPDGSNFTLKIRSTKLEDSAMYFCASIKQGVGTEAFFGQGTRLTVV.

V usage is TRBV19 and J usage is TRBJ1-1, with D hard to call. The CDR3 has 13 residues. Per germline, CDR1 LNHDA and CDR2 SQIVND (reference sequence). The chain's CDR3 is CGSGNPMNTEAFF. The CDR3, as DNA: TGTGGTTCGGGAAACCCTATGAACACTGAAGCTTTCTTT.

This rearrangement joins TRBV12-3 or TRBV12-4 to TRBJ1-2; possible D gene TRBD1, 6 bases. The V end lost 7 bases, the J end lost 2 bases, and 11 bases lay between the germline ends. The CDR3 runs to 13 residues. CDR3 amino acids: CASTYRVNYGYTF. In DNA form, the CDR3 reads TGTGCCAGCACCTACAGGGTGAACTATGGCTACACCTTC.

The J gene is TRBJ1-1, the V gene TRBV9, with unresolved D. The CDR3 extends over 13 amino acids. The V and J ends lost 1 base and 6 bases respectively, with 10 bases between them. Per the germline V gene, CDR1 is SGDLS and CDR2 is YYNGEE. Here the CDR3 reads CASSVWISSEAFF. CDR3 nucleotide sequence: TGTGCCAGCAGCGTATGGATAAGCTCTGAAGCTTTCTTT. Together with reference TRBV9 and TRBJ1-1, the CDR3 gives the full variable domain: DSGVTQTPKHLITATGQRVTLRCSPRSGDLSVYWYQQSLDQGLQFLIQYYNGEERAKGNILERFSAQQFPDLHSELNLSSLELGDSALYFCASSVWISSEAFFGQGTRLTVV.

The rearrangement joins TRBV5-1 to TRBJ1-2, with a tentative D call TRBD1 (6 bases). CDR1 and CDR2 from the germline V gene are SGHRS and YFSETQ. CDR3 length: 17 residues. The ends were cut back, 2 bases at V and 0 bases at J, with 17 bases in the middle. The CDR3 spells CASSFLARDISNYGYTF. Written as DNA, the CDR3 is TGCGCCAGCAGCTTCCTGGCCCGGGACATATCTAACTATGGCTACACCTTC.

In its sample, this clone was seen a few times. The V call is TRBV29-1, the J call TRBJ2-7; a weak D match, TRBD2 (6 bases). CDR3 size: 12 residues. From germline, CDR1 is SQVTM and CDR2 ANQGSEA. The V gene lost 4 bases and the J gene lost 3 bases, with 10 bases spanning the gap. CDR3 nucleotide sequence: TGCAGCGTTGTACCCGGGAGCTACGAGCAGTACTTC. Protein: CSVVPGSYEQYF.